The sequence of this T cell receptor (beta chain) was determined in a study of blood T cell repertoires in COVID-19. Study as a whole: Sample material is recorded as cDNA or gDNA derived from T cells, B-cell-depleted T cells, or PBMCs.

The CDR3 is 15 amino acids. Trimming took 3 bases from V and 5 from J, leaving 15 bases between them. Germline V lookup: CDR1 KGHSH, CDR2 LQKENI. In the original analysis: Using reference gene primer amplification, nucleated cell counts were estimated. Only in-frame clones appear in the TCRdb table, and some are missing; sequencing was by immunoSEQ multiplex PCR. From that table come the V and J calls and clone size; the DNA was used to work out D and trimming. Here the sample spans about 100,000 clones, 90% to 95% being singletons. This rearrangement joins TRBV18 to TRBJ2-3; TRBD1 is a possible D gene (6 bases). The clonotype comes from a man aged 50 to 60 with active COVID-19. The sample consisted of peripheral blood. In DNA, the CDR3 is TGTGCCAGCTCACCCGTCCTGGCCAGGGGAGATACGCAGTATTTT. Encoded protein: CASSPVLARGDTQYF.